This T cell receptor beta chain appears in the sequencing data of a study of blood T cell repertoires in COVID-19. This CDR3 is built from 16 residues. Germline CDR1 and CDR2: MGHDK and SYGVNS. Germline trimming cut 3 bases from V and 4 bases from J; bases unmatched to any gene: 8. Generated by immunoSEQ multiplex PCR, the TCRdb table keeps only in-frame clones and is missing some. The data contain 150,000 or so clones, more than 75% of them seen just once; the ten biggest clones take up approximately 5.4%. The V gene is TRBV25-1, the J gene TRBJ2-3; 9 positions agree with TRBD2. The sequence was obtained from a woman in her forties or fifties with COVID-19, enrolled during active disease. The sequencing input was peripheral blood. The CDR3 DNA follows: TGTGCCAGCAGTGACGCTCTAGCGGGGATCGCAGATACGCAGTATTTT. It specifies CASSDALAGIADTQYF.